This T cell receptor beta chain is drawn from a study of shared clonotypes between healthy human individuals. The study, taken as a whole, reports: Across subsets, estimated richness was generally greater for naive than for memory populations.

Every donor was a Caucasian adult from Nashville, Tennessee. Looked up from germline, CDR1 is SGHRS and CDR2 is YFSETQ. Deletions cut 5 bases from V and 2 bases from J, with 14 bases between. CDR3 length equals 14 residues. In the study's own analysis: ImmunoSEQ junction-only sequences lacked quality scores, so their filtering differed. Some clones are missing from TCRdb's copy, which holds only in-frame ones; the method was immunoSEQ multiplex PCR. Clone size and V and J calls were adopted from that table, with D and trimming inferred from the DNA. The profile shows roughly 1,000,000 clones, about 80% of them singletons. As to this clone: Its antigen remains unidentified.

The source is a man between 18 and 35 years old in good health. Some clones in this sample may be carry-over from other donors' samples. The sequencing sample was made of memory CD4+ T cells from PBMCs. The subset here: CD45RA-negative fraction. V and J are TRBV5-1 and TRBJ2-7; D may be TRBD1 (5 bases). CDR3 residues: CASRPQGSTYEQYF. CDR3 DNA sequence: TGCGCCAGCAGACCCCAGGGTTCAACCTACGAGCAGTACTTC.